One sample yielded the 31 T cell receptor beta chains listed below, sequenced in a study of OX40 agonist ivuxolimab in advanced cancers. Data came from immunoSEQ multiplex PCR; TCRdb stores just in-frame clones and leaves some out. Of about 12,000 clones in the sample, about 81% were seen once. Sequencing used CD4+ or CD8+ T cells sorted from blood, obtained in a trial of the OX40 agonist ivuxolimab. The receptor source for this set is an adult with an advanced solid tumor such as melanoma, head and neck, liver or kidney cancer.

V gene TRBV7-2 combines with J gene TRBJ2-5, with 10 bases fitting TRBD1. There are 16 residues in the CDR3. Unmatched junction bases numbered 11, after V lost 5 bases and J lost 5 bases. Germline-derived CDR1 and CDR2 are SGHTA and FQGNSA. The CDR3 DNA sequence: TGTGCCAGCAGCCCCGATGCGGGACAGGGGTTGGAGACCCAGTACTTC. It specifies CASSPDAGQGLETQYF.

The chain combines TRBV7-9 with TRBJ1-4, with a tentative D call TRBD1 (6 bases). V lost 3 bases, J lost 0 bases, and 11 bases lay in between. Germline CDR1 SEHNR, CDR2 FQNEAQ (reference sequence). The CDR3 is 16 residues long. DNA for the CDR3: TGTGCCAGCAGCTTCAGGACAGCAACAACTAATGAAAAACTGTTTTTT. This translates into CASSFRTATTNEKLFF.

This chain connects TRBV28 to TRBJ2-7, with 9 bases fitting TRBD1. After removal of 5 bases from V and 7 bases from J, the junction contained 9 bases not matched to a gene. The CDR3 is 14 amino acids. Per the germline V gene, CDR1 is MDHEN and CDR2 is SYDVKM. DNA for the CDR3: TGTGCCAGCAGTCCCCCTACAGGGGGCCGTGAGCAGTACTTC. Its protein is CASSPPTGGREQYF.

The chain is built from TRBV4-1 and TRBJ2-5; the D is unclear. Germline CDR1 is MGHRA and CDR2 is YSYEKL. The CDR3 contains 14 residues. V was pared by 3 bases and J by 1 base, with 9 bases between. In DNA form, the CDR3 reads TGCGCCAGCAGCCACCAAGACACCCAAGAGACCCAGTACTTC. Protein product: CASSHQDTQETQYF.

The chain uses TRBV9 and TRBJ2-5; D unclear. The germline V and J ends were trimmed by 4 bases and 0 bases, with 16 bases remaining between them. This CDR3 has 16 amino acids. Germline CDR1 is SGDLS and CDR2 is YYNGEE. In DNA, the CDR3 is TGTGCCAGCAGCTTATTGGCAGTCCCGTACCAAGAGACCCAGTACTTC. Translation: CASSLLAVPYQETQYF.

This clone was counted between two and nine times. The rearrangement links TRBV15 to TRBJ2-1; D ambiguous. The CDR3 contains 14 residues. V was cut by 0 bases and J by 4 bases, with 7 bases left in between. Germline V gene lookup returns CDR1 LNHNV and CDR2 YYDKDF (reference sequence). The CDR3: CATSRESGYNEQFF. The CDR3 bases are TGTGCCACCAGCAGAGAGAGTGGTTACAATGAGCAGTTCTTC.

The chain links TRBV9 to TRBJ2-7, with D unresolved. Trimming shortened V by 0 bases and J by 5 bases, and 9 bases separated the two germline ends. This CDR3 comprises 13 residues. In germline, CDR1 is SGDLS, CDR2 YYNGEE. This chain's CDR3 is CASSVGLMDEQYF. The CDR3 coding sequence is TGTGCCAGCAGCGTAGGGTTGATGGACGAGCAGTACTTC.

J is TRBJ2-1 and V is TRBV7-9, with 10 bases matching TRBD2. CDR1 and CDR2 from the germline V gene are SEHNR and FQNEAQ (reference sequence). Trimming took 5 bases from V and 5 from J; bases not matched to a gene: 9. This CDR3 contains 16 residues. As DNA, the CDR3 is TGTGCCAGCAGCAATAGACAAGGACTAGCGGACAATGAGCAGTTCTTC. This encodes CASSNRQGLADNEQFF.

V gene TRBV14 combines with J gene TRBJ2-7; D remains ambiguous. The germline CDR1 and CDR2 sequences are SGHDN and FVKESK. The germline V and J ends were trimmed by 4 bases and 0 bases, with 13 bases remaining between them. The CDR3 has 15 residues. CDR3 sequence (DNA): TGTGCCAGCAGCCCGCGCCAGGCCCTCTCCTACGAGCAGTACTTC. Protein product: CASSPRQALSYEQYF.

The chain uses TRBV5-4 and TRBJ1-2, with D possibly matching TRBD1 (5 bases). The germline V gene has CDR1 SGHNT and CDR2 YYREEE (reference sequence). This CDR3 region has 15 residues. V dropped 0 bases and J dropped 4 bases, with 13 bases sitting between them. CDR3 in amino acids: CASSLAGADLYGYTF. The CDR3 bases are TGTGCCAGCAGCTTGGCCGGGGCAGACCTCTATGGCTACACCTTC. The full variable domain, with the rest looked up from reference TRBV5-4 and TRBJ1-2, is ETGVTQSPTHLIKTRGQQVTLRCSSQSGHNTVSWYQQALGQGPQFIFQYYREEENGRGNFPPRFSGLQFPNYSSELNVNALELDDSALYLCASSLAGADLYGYTFGSGTRLTVV.

The chain links TRBV30 to TRBJ2-1; 10 positions agree with TRBD2. The trim removed 8 bases at V and 9 bases at J, leaving 13 bases unmatched. The CDR3 length is 14 residues. Germline CDR1 and CDR2: GTSNPN and SVGIG (reference sequence). CDR3 sequence (DNA): TGTGCCACAATGACCAGCGGGAGGGGGGGTGAGCAGTTCTTC. Encoded protein: CATMTSGRGGEQFF.

V and J are TRBV27 and TRBJ2-7; D gene uncertain. The CDR3 contains 14 residues. Germline loops: CDR1 MNHEY, CDR2 SMNVEV (reference sequence). V shed 3 bases and J shed 0 bases, with 9 bases lying between them. The CDR3 region has the DNA TGTGCCAGCAGTTTGGCCCGAAGCTCCTACGAGCAGTACTTC. Translation gives CASSLARSSYEQYF.

The rearrangement joins TRBV6-5 to TRBJ2-5; a possible D gene is TRBD2 (5 bases). The CDR3 length is 13 residues. From germline, CDR1 is MNHEY and CDR2 SVGAGI. V lost 2 bases and J lost 4, with 8 bases in between. CDR3 DNA sequence: TGTGCCAGCAGTTACAGAGGGCGAGAGACCCAGTACTTC. This translates into CASSYRGRETQYF.

V is TRBV19 and J is TRBJ2-7, with TRBD1 as a possible D gene (6 bases). V lost 1 base and J lost 3, with 13 bases in between. The germline V gene has CDR1 LNHDA and CDR2 SQIVND (reference sequence). The CDR3 contains 15 residues. The CDR3, as DNA: TGTGCCAGTAGTATAGCTCCGGGACAACTCTACGAGCAGTACTTC. This codes for CASSIAPGQLYEQYF. Full variable domain (remainder filled in from reference TRBV19 and TRBJ2-7): DGGITQSPKYLFRKEGQNVTLSCEQNLNHDAMYWYRQDPGQGLRLIYYSQIVNDFQKGDIAEGYSVSREKKESFPLTVTSAQKNPTAFYLCASSIAPGQLYEQYFGPGTRLTVT.

The chain carries TRBV4-1 and TRBJ2-7; D is possibly TRBD2 (5 bases). Trimming cost V 3 bases and J 0 bases, with 9 bases left between them. The CDR3 runs to 14 residues. Germline V gives CDR1 MGHRA, CDR2 YSYEKL. This CDR3 is CASSHRGSSYEQYF. CDR3 in DNA: TGCGCCAGCAGCCACAGAGGGAGCTCCTACGAGCAGTACTTC.

The CDR3 loop reads CASTSKGNSHYEQYF. DNA for the CDR3: TGTGCCAGCACCTCGAAGGGGAACAGCCACTACGAGCAGTACTTC. This rearrangement joins TRBV2 to TRBJ2-7, with a possible D match to TRBD1 (5 bases). CDR1 and CDR2 from the germline V gene are SNHLY and FYNNEI. V lost 7 bases and J 3 bases, leaving 19 bases between the germline ends. This CDR3 has 15 residues.

The chain employs TRBV5-8 and TRBJ2-7; no clear D gene. Germline V CDR1 and CDR2: SGHTS, YDEGEE. Between the trimmed V and J ends, which lost 2 bases and 5 bases, there was a span of 2 bases. The CDR3 spans 10 residues. CDR3 in DNA: TGTGCCAGCAGCTTACACGAGCAGTACTTC. This translates into CASSLHEQYF.

The V and J genes are TRBV9 and TRBJ2-1, with D perhaps TRBD1 (6 bases). This CDR3 is built from 15 residues. Trimming left V 3 bases short and J 8 bases short, with 18 bases between. Germline CDR1 reads SGDLS; CDR2 reads YYNGEE. The CDR3 sequence: CASSAPGAGTDEQFF. CDR3 nucleotides: TGTGCCAGCAGCGCGCCAGGGGCAGGGACGGATGAGCAGTTCTTC. Looking up the rest from reference TRBV9 and TRBJ2-1 gives the full variable domain: DSGVTQTPKHLITATGQRVTLRCSPRSGDLSVYWYQQSLDQGLQFLIQYYNGEERAKGNILERFSAQQFPDLHSELNLSSLELGDSALYFCASSAPGAGTDEQFFGPGTRLTVL.

There are a few counts of this clone. V and J are TRBV6-1 and TRBJ2-2; D is undetermined. There are 14 residues in the CDR3. The ends were cut back, 4 bases at V and 4 bases at J, with 10 bases in the middle. Germline V CDR1 and CDR2: MNHNS, SASEGT. The DNA for the CDR3 is TGTGCCAGCAGTGCGAGTTGGTTCACCGGGGAGCTGTTTTTT. This gives the protein CASSASWFTGELFF.

J is TRBJ2-7 and V is TRBV7-2; D remains ambiguous. Deletions cut 2 bases from V and 3 bases from J, with 5 bases between. CDR3 length equals 12 residues. Germline V lookup: CDR1 SGHTA, CDR2 FQGNSA. The CDR3 region is CASSLNGYEQYF. The DNA of the CDR3 is TGTGCCAGCAGCTTAAACGGCTACGAGCAGTACTTC.

This chain links TRBV27 with TRBJ2-7; D might be TRBD1 (7 bases). CDR3 length equals 16 residues. Trimming pared 3 bases from V and 3 bases from J, leaving 18 bases between. CDR1 and CDR2 (germline): MNHEY, SMNVEV (reference sequence). CDR3 sequence (DNA): TGTGCCAGCAGTTTCGGGAGCCGGGACAGTCTCTACGAGCAGTACTTC. Amino acid sequence: CASSFGSRDSLYEQYF.

This clone was found once. CDR3 sequence: CASSPWGTYNEQFF. The CDR3 bases are TGTGCCAGTAGTCCGTGGGGGACCTACAATGAGCAGTTCTTC. The chain is built from TRBV19 and TRBJ2-1, with D perhaps matching TRBD1 or TRBD2 (5 bases each). CDR3 length equals 14 residues. V was trimmed by 5 bases and J by 2 bases, leaving 10 bases between them. The germline V gene encodes CDR1 LNHDA and CDR2 SQIVND (reference sequence). Variable domain in full (rest from reference TRBV19 and TRBJ2-1): DGGITQSPKYLFRKEGQNVTLSCEQNLNHDAMYWYRQDPGQGLRLIYYSQIVNDFQKGDIAEGYSVSREKKESFPLTVTSAQKNPTAFYLCASSPWGTYNEQFFGPGTRLTVL.

The V gene is TRBV7-8, the J gene TRBJ1-2; no clear D gene. Germline V gene sequence: CDR1 SGHVS, CDR2 FQNEAQ. The germline V and J ends were trimmed by 2 bases and 3 bases, with 7 bases remaining between them. The CDR3 is 13 residues long. CDR3 nucleotide sequence: TGTGCCAGCAGCTTACCGCGGGACTATGGCTACACCTTC. Translation: CASSLPRDYGYTF.

The chain links TRBV7-2 to TRBJ2-7; TRBD1 matches 10 bases. The CDR3 totals 15 residues. With V trimmed by 5 bases and J by 7 bases, 11 bases remained unmatched. Looked up from germline, CDR1 is SGHTA and CDR2 is FQGNSA. The CDR3 DNA is TGTGCCAGCAGCATGAAGGGACAGGGGAGGTTGGAGCAGTACTTC. Its translation: CASSMKGQGRLEQYF.

This clone came up a few times. The rearrangement uses TRBV6-5 and TRBJ2-7; 7 positions match TRBD1. This CDR3 contains 15 residues. Germline assignment: CDR1 MNHEY and CDR2 SVGAGI. Trimming at V came to 0 bases and at J to 7 bases, leaving 9 bases not matched to a gene. In DNA, the CDR3 is TGTGCCAGCAGTTACTCGACAGGGAATTTGAAAGAGCAGTACTTC. Translated, it gives CASSYSTGNLKEQYF.

This rearrangement joins TRBV19 to TRBJ1-5, with 7 bases identical to TRBD1. Germline V gene data show CDR1 as LNHDA and CDR2 as SQIVND (reference sequence). This CDR3 is built from 17 residues. V trimming: 6 bases; J trimming: 0 bases; junction bases outside the gene matches: 11. CDR3 region: CASSPYPGGYSNQPQHF. CDR3 coding DNA: TGTGCCAGTAGCCCATACCCAGGGGGTTATAGCAATCAGCCCCAGCATTTT.

V and J are TRBV19 and TRBJ2-7; D perhaps matches TRBD2 (7 bases). CDR1 is LNHDA and CDR2 is SQIVND in the germline V gene (reference sequence). V lost 5 bases, J lost 5 bases, and 19 bases lay in between. The CDR3 has 15 residues. CDR3 sequence (DNA): TGTGCCAGTAGTCCTTGGGGGGCTGCGGGGGACGAGCAGTACTTC. Its translation: CASSPWGAAGDEQYF. Using reference TRBV19 and TRBJ2-7 for the parts outside the CDR3, the full variable domain is DGGITQSPKYLFRKEGQNVTLSCEQNLNHDAMYWYRQDPGQGLRLIYYSQIVNDFQKGDIAEGYSVSREKKESFPLTVTSAQKNPTAFYLCASSPWGAAGDEQYFGPGTRLTVT.

The chain uses TRBV15 and TRBJ1-2; the D is unclear. Trimming pared 5 bases from V and 2 bases from J, leaving 15 bases between. Looked up from germline, CDR1 is LNHNV and CDR2 is YYDKDF (reference sequence). This CDR3 has 15 residues. In DNA, the CDR3 is TGTGCCACCAGCTCCGCGGGAAGAGGCAACTATGGCTACACCTTC. Its translation: CATSSAGRGNYGYTF. Variable domain in full (rest from reference TRBV15 and TRBJ1-2): DAMVIQNPRYQVTQFGKPVTLSCSQTLNHNVMYWYQQKSSQAPKLLFHYYDKDFNNEADTPDNFQSRRPNTSFCFLDIRSPGLGDTAMYLCATSSAGRGNYGYTFGSGTRLTVV.

The chain is built from TRBV28 and TRBJ2-1, with D unresolved. The germline V gene encodes CDR1 MDHEN and CDR2 SYDVKM. Between the trimmed V and J ends, which lost 6 bases and 0 bases, there was a span of 6 bases. This CDR3 region has 13 residues. CDR3 coding DNA: TGTGCCAGCAGCCGAAGCTCCTACAATGAGCAGTTCTTC. Translation gives CASSRSSYNEQFF.

V usage is TRBV7-8 and J usage is TRBJ2-7; 11 bases line up with TRBD2. CDR3 length equals 16 residues. V dropped 4 bases and J dropped 2; count of bases not matched to a gene: 7. The germline V gene has CDR1 SGHVS and CDR2 FQNEAQ. The CDR3 region has the DNA TGTGCCAGCAGCTCCGGGATAGCGGGAGGGCCCTACGAGCAGTACTTC. Amino acids: CASSSGIAGGPYEQYF.

This clone occurred once. The chain carries TRBV28 and TRBJ2-5; 10 bases align to TRBD2. The CDR3 spans 18 residues. Per the germline V gene, CDR1 is MDHEN and CDR2 is SYDVKM. The V and J ends lost 5 bases and 5 bases, in that order; junction bases with no gene match: 17. In DNA form, the CDR3 reads TGTGCCAGCAGTGCCCCAGGGTGGCAGCGGGAGGGCCGGGAGACCCAGTACTTC. It encodes CASSAPGWQREGRETQYF.